Shown below are 6 T cell receptor beta chains from a single sample sequenced in a study of blood T cells in healthy people across ages. Next came a second PCR, run for about 7 to 12 cycles, which used a sample-barcoded 5' primer along with a J-beta primer mix. MiXCR, run by TCRdb on the 5' RACE reads, gives a single entry per CDR3 protein. The top ten clones hold less than 9.5% of a sample with about 1,800,000 distinct CDR3 sequences, roughly 28% of them seen once. The sample consisted of blood. These receptors were taken from a woman between 25 and 40 years old in good health.

Ten or more counts support this clonotype. The rearrangement joins TRBV10-2 to TRBJ2-1; D is undetermined. The ends were cut back, 1 base at V and 2 bases at J, with 9 bases in the middle. There are 15 residues in the CDR3. Germline CDR1 WSHSY, CDR2 SAAADI. The chain's CDR3 is CASSEYLQTYNEQFF. CDR3 in DNA: TGCGCCAGCAGTGAGTATCTCCAAACCTACAATGAGCAGTTCTTC.

This clonotype was seen only a few times. The V gene is TRBV29-1, the J gene TRBJ2-7; tentatively, D is TRBD2 (7 bases). This CDR3 comprises 15 residues. The germline V gene has CDR1 SQVTM and CDR2 ANQGSEA. The germline V and J ends were trimmed by 1 base and 0 bases, with 13 bases remaining between them. In DNA, the CDR3 is TGCAGCGTTGAAGGTCTGGGAGGGGGCTCCTACGAGCAGTACTTC. Translating it yields CSVEGLGGGSYEQYF.

This chain joins TRBV19 and TRBJ2-5; weak D call: TRBD1 (6 bases). V lost 1 base and J 4 bases, leaving 13 bases between the germline ends. This CDR3 comprises 15 residues. Germline V gene lookup returns CDR1 LNHDA and CDR2 SQIVND (reference sequence). The CDR3 DNA sequence: TGTGCCAGTAGTATAGGAGGACAGTCACGAGAGACCCAGTACTTC. It yields the protein CASSIGGQSRETQYF.

This clonotype has at least ten counts. The chain uses TRBV3-1 and TRBJ2-7; the D is unclear. V lost 3 bases and J 4 bases, leaving 7 bases between the germline ends. The CDR3 is 12 amino acids. Germline V CDR1 and CDR2: LGHDT, YNNKEL (reference sequence). CDR3 amino acids: CASSHAHYEQYF. The CDR3 DNA sequence: TGTGCCAGCAGCCACGCACATTACGAGCAGTACTTC.

On this clonotype itself: The junction and the germline gene differ at one end; a read error may be behind it. This chain joins TRBV2 and TRBJ1-1, with D hard to call. This CDR3 has 12 amino acids. The germline V gene has CDR1 SNHLY and CDR2 FYNNEI. CDR3 DNA: TGTGCCGGCAGTGGAGAGTCGACCGAAGCTTTCTTT. It yields the protein CAGSGESTEAFF.

In this sample, this clonotype turned up a few times. The junction differs from germline at one of its ends, possibly a read error. The chain's CDR3 is CAGSPGGGTDTQYF. CDR3 DNA: TGTGCCGGCAGTCCGGGGGGCGGCACAGATACGCAGTATTTT. V usage is TRBV2 and J usage is TRBJ2-3; D is perhaps TRBD2 (7 bases). The CDR3 loop spans 14 amino acids. Germline loops: CDR1 SNHLY, CDR2 FYNNEI.